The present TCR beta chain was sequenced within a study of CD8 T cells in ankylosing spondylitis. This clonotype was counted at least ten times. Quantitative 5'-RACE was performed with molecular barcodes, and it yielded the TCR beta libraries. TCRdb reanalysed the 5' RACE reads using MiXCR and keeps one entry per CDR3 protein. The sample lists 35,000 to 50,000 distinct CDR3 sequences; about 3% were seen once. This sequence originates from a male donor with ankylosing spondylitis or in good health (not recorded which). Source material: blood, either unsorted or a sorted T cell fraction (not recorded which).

Written as DNA, the CDR3 is TGTGCCAGCAGCCCCCGAATGAGCGGGTCCTACAATGAGCAGTTCTTC. This codes for CASSPRMSGSYNEQFF. J is TRBJ2-1 and V is TRBV9; possible D gene TRBD2, 6 bases. CDR1 SGDLS and CDR2 YYNGEE come from the germline V gene. This CDR3 is built from 16 residues. V dropped 4 bases and J dropped 1 base, with 15 bases sitting between them.